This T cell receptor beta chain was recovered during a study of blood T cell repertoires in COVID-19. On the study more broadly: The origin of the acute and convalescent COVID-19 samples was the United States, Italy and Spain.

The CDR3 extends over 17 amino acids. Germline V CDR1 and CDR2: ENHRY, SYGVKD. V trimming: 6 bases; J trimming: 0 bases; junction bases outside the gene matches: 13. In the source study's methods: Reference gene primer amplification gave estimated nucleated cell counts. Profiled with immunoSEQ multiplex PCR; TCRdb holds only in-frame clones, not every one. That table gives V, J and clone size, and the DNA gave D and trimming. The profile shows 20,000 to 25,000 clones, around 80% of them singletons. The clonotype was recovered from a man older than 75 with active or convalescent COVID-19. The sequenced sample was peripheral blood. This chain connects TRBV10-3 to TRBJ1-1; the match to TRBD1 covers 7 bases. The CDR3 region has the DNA TGTGCCATCAGCGAGGACAGGCGGAATAATATGAACACTGAAGCTTTCTTT. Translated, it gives CAISEDRRNNMNTEAFF.